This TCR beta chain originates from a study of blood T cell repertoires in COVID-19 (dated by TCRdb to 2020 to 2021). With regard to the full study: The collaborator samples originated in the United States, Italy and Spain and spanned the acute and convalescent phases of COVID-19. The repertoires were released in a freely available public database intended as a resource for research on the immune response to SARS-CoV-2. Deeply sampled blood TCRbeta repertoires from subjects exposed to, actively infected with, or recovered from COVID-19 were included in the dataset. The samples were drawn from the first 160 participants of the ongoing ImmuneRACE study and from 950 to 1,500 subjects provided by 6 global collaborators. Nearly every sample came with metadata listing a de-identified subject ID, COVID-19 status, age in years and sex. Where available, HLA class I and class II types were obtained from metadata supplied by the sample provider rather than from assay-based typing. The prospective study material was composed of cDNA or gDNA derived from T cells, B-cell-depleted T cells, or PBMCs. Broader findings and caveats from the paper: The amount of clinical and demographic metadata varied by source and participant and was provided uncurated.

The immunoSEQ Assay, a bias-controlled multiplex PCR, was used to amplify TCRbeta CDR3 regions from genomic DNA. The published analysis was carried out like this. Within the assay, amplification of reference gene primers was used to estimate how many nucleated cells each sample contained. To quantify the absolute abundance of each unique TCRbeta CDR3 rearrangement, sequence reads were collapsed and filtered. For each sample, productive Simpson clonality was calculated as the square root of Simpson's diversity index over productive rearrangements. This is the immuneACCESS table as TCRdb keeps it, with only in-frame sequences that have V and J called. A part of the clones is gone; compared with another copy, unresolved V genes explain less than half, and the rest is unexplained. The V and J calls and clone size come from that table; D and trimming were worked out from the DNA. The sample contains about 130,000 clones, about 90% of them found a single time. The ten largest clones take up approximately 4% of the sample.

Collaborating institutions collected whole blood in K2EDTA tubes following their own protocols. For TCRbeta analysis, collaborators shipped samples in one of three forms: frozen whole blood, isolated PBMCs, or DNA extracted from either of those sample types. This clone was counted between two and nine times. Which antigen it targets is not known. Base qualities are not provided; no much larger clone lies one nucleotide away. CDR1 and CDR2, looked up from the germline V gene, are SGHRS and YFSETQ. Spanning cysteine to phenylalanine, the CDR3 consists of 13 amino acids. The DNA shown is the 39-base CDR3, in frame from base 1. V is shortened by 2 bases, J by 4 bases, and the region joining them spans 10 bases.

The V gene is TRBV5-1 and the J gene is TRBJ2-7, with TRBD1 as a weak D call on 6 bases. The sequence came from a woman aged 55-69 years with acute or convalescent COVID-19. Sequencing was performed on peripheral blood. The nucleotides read TGCGCCAGCAGCTTCACAGGGACATACGAGCAGTACTTC. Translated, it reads CASSFTGTYEQYF.